One sample yielded the 32 T cell receptor beta chains listed below, sequenced in a study of metastatic and nonmetastatic thyroid tumors. Thyroid surgery was performed in patients who had received no treatment beforehand. TCRdb re-clonotyped the PCR reads via MiXCR. The sample lists around 40,000 clones, about 18% occurring once. Source material: blood. The receptors come from a male donor with papillary thyroid cancer or a benign thyroid nodule (not recorded which). Some clones in this sample may be carry-over from other donors' samples.

This clone has a count of ten or more. The CDR3 DNA follows: TGCAGTGCTAGAGATCTGGCAGGGGTCGAGCAGTACTTC. Its translation is CSARDLAGVEQYF. J is TRBJ2-7 and V is TRBV20-1, with D possibly being TRBD1 (6 bases). Germline loops: CDR1 DFQATT, CDR2 SNEGSKA (reference sequence). The CDR3 spans 13 residues. Deletions cut 0 bases from V and 6 bases from J, with 12 bases between.

This chain connects TRBV30 to TRBJ1-4; D is undetermined. This CDR3 spans 15 amino acids. V was clipped by 5 bases and J by 3 bases, with 16 bases between them. Germline CDR1 GTSNPN, CDR2 SVGIG (reference sequence). The CDR3 DNA sequence: TGTGCCTGGGACGGCCATGGGAGAGCTAATGAAAAACTGTTTTTT. Residues: CAWDGHGRANEKLFF. The variable domain in full, with the rest retrieved from reference TRBV30 and TRBJ1-4, is SQTIHQWPATLVQPVGSPLSLECTVEGTSNPNLYWYRQAAGRGLQLLFYSVGIGQISSEVPQNLSASRPQDRQFILSSKKLLLSDSGFYLCAWDGHGRANEKLFFGSGTQLSVL.

The sample holds a few counts of this clone. The chain links TRBV12-3 or TRBV12-4 to TRBJ2-1; D not resolved. Trimming cost V 6 bases and J 4 bases, with 16 bases left between them. This CDR3 contains 15 residues. The CDR3 DNA reads TGTGCCAGCAGCCTCCGGTGGGTCCGATACAATGAGCAGTTCTTC. It codes for CASSLRWVRYNEQFF.

The chain couples TRBV20-1 to TRBJ2-7; D might be TRBD1 or TRBD2, each matching 6 bases. CDR1 DFQATT and CDR2 SNEGSKA come from the germline V gene (reference sequence). Trimming pared 5 bases from V and 4 bases from J, leaving 21 bases between. This CDR3 contains 15 residues. The CDR3 sequence: CSAAPVGGRLYEQYF. The CDR3 region has the DNA TGCAGTGCTGCCCCGGTTGGGGGGCGTCTGTACGAGCAGTACTTC.

This clone was seen ten or more times. CDR3 protein: CASSLDGQQLSSYNEQFF. The CDR3 nucleotides read TGTGCCAGCAGCTTAGATGGGCAACAGTTGAGCTCCTACAATGAGCAGTTCTTC. The rearrangement joins TRBV11-2 to TRBJ2-1; no clear D. Trimming stripped 0 bases from V and 0 bases from J, with 15 bases between. CDR3 size: 18 residues. The V gene's germline CDR1 is SGHAT and CDR2 FQNNGV.

In this sample, this clone turned up many times. This chain links TRBV6-1 with TRBJ1-1; 7 nucleotides match TRBD1. This CDR3 comprises 13 residues. J gave up 7 bases and V 6 bases, and 8 bases lay outside the gene matches. Germline V gene lookup returns CDR1 MNHNS and CDR2 SASEGT. The CDR3 protein is CASRQQGWVEAFF. DNA for the CDR3: TGTGCCAGCAGACAACAGGGGTGGGTTGAAGCTTTCTTT.

This clone was found many times. The chain couples TRBV7-8 to TRBJ2-2; no clear D gene. From germline, CDR1 is SGHVS and CDR2 FQNEAQ. Trimming shortened V by 4 bases and J by 4 bases, and 10 bases separated the two germline ends. The CDR3 has 14 residues. The CDR3 sequence: CASSSLRVTGELFF. The CDR3 bases are TGTGCCAGCAGCTCACTTCGTGTCACCGGGGAGCTGTTTTTT. Complete variable domain (other parts from reference TRBV7-8 and TRBJ2-2): GAGVSQSPRYKVAKRGQDVALRCDPISGHVSLFWYQQALGQGPEFLTYFQNEAQLDKSGLPSDRFFAERPEGSVSTLKIQRTQQEDSAVYLCASSSLRVTGELFFGEGSRLTVL.

This clone came up many times. The DNA for the CDR3 is TGCAGCGTTTCCTCTCTCTTCGGTGGCTACACCTTC. Protein: CSVSSLFGGYTF. The chain combines TRBV29-1 with TRBJ1-2; D gene unclear. The germline CDR1 and CDR2 sequences are SQVTM and ANQGSEA. This CDR3 contains 12 residues. Trimming shortened V by 5 bases and J by 7 bases, and 14 bases separated the two germline ends.

This clone came up many times. The chain joins TRBV3-1 to TRBJ2-2; 10 nucleotides line up with TRBD1. Germline loops: CDR1 LGHDT, CDR2 YNNKEL (reference sequence). The junction had 5 bases not matched to a gene; V was cut back by 5 bases and J by 5 bases. The CDR3 consists of 15 residues. The CDR3 sequence is CASSIGTGDTGELFF. The CDR3 DNA reads TGTGCCAGCAGCATCGGGACAGGGGATACCGGGGAGCTGTTTTTT. The full variable domain, its missing parts supplied by reference TRBV3-1 and TRBJ2-2, is DTAVSQTPKYLVTQMGNDKSIKCEQNLGHDTMYWYKQDSKKFLKIMFSYNNKELIINETVPNRFSPKSPDKAHLNLHINSLELGDSAVYFCASSIGTGDTGELFFGEGSRLTVL.

This clone was observed a few times. J is TRBJ2-7 and V is TRBV12-3 or TRBV12-4, with D possibly matching TRBD2 (6 bases). V was clipped by 6 bases and J by 5 bases, with 20 bases between them. The CDR3 has 15 residues. The CDR3 DNA follows: TGTGCCAGCAGCAACCGCGGGATAACAAGCCACGAGCAGTACTTC. Translated: CASSNRGITSHEQYF.

This clone was seen repeatedly, ten times or more. V is TRBV13 and J is TRBJ2-1; D unresolved. V was clipped by 5 bases and J by 5 bases, with 16 bases between them. From germline, CDR1 is PRHDT and CDR2 FYEKMQ (reference sequence). The CDR3 covers 15 residues. The CDR3 coding sequence is TGTGCCAGCAGCCAAGCCCGGCTAGGAGACAATGAGCAGTTCTTC. It yields the protein CASSQARLGDNEQFF.

This clone was detected ten times or more. The V and J genes are TRBV20-1 and TRBJ1-1; no definite D call. Germline CDR1 DFQATT, CDR2 SNEGSKA (reference sequence). The CDR3 covers 12 residues. The germline V and J ends were trimmed by 5 bases and 2 bases, with 9 bases remaining between them. CDR3 protein: CSALGPNTEAFF. As DNA, the CDR3 is TGCAGTGCTCTGGGTCCTAACACTGAAGCTTTCTTT.

This clone was detected a few times. At one boundary the junction diverges from the germline segment, which might be a read error. This chain connects TRBV2 to TRBJ2-2; 15 bases are a match to TRBD2. Germline V CDR1 and CDR2: SNHLY, FYNNEI. The CDR3 length is 15 residues. The CDR3 spells CASGGLAGGVGELFF. DNA for the CDR3: TGCGCTAGCGGAGGACTAGCGGGAGGGGTCGGGGAGCTGTTTTTT.

This clone qualifies as medium-sized. The chain combines TRBV6-1 with TRBJ2-7, with D tentatively TRBD2 (6 bases). V gave up 6 bases and J gave up 7 bases, with 19 bases separating them. Germline CDR1 and CDR2: MNHNS and SASEGT. The CDR3 sequence is 14 residues long. The DNA of the CDR3 is TGTGCCAGCAGACCCTTGGGCCCGGGGGATGAGCAGTACTTC. Translating it yields CASRPLGPGDEQYF.

This clone was recorded many times. The chain has TRBV28 and TRBJ2-2; 8 bases line up with TRBD1. The CDR3 contains 16 residues. V gave up 5 bases and J gave up 6 bases; unmatched junction bases: 11. Germline V gene data show CDR1 as MDHEN and CDR2 as SYDVKM. The CDR3 DNA sequence: TGTGCCAGCAGTGCTTGGACAGGGCTGTCGTCCGGGGAGCTGTTTTTT. It encodes CASSAWTGLSSGELFF.

This clone was seen a few times. The chain combines TRBV27 with TRBJ1-2; no clear D. V was pared by 5 bases and J by 7 bases, with 14 bases between. Germline values: CDR1 MNHEY, CDR2 SMNVEV (reference sequence). This CDR3 has 13 residues. CDR3 DNA sequence: TGTGCCAGCAGTACGGACCGGTGCTGTGGCTACACCTTC. Its translation is CASSTDRCCGYTF.

This clone showed up just a few times. This chain joins TRBV6-4 and TRBJ2-2, with 10 bases matching TRBD2. Germline assignment: CDR1 MRHNA and CDR2 SNTAGT. V lost 7 bases and J lost 5; bases outside the gene matches: 16. This CDR3 is 18 amino acids long. DNA of the CDR3: TGTGCCAGCATTGGGACTAGCGTGAGGTCCCCGCGAACCGGGGAGCTGTTTTTT. The encoded protein is CASIGTSVRSPRTGELFF.

This clone was counted between two and nine times. This CDR3 reads CASRSSWIADTQYF. The CDR3 coding sequence is TGTGCCAGCAGGTCTAGCTGGATCGCAGATACGCAGTATTTT. This chain uses TRBV12-3 or TRBV12-4 with TRBJ2-3; TRBD2 is a possible D gene (5 bases). V dropped 6 bases and J dropped 4 bases, with 14 bases sitting between them. This CDR3 has 14 amino acids.

V is TRBV5-4 and J is TRBJ2-2, with D uncertain. Trimming cost V 2 bases and J 3 bases, with 8 bases left between them. CDR3 length: 14 amino acids. The germline V gene encodes CDR1 SGHNT and CDR2 YYREEE (reference sequence). The CDR3 DNA reads TGTGCCAGCAGCTTTGGGCATGACACCGGGGAGCTGTTTTTT. Translated: CASSFGHDTGELFF.

At least ten counts were recorded for this clone. This rearrangement joins TRBV5-1 to TRBJ2-3; D may be TRBD1 (6 bases). The V end lost 0 bases, the J end lost 5 bases, and 7 bases lay between the germline ends. Germline CDR1 is SGHRS and CDR2 is YFSETQ. CDR3 length: 13 amino acids. CDR3: CASSLAGVDTQYF. CDR3 DNA sequence: TGCGCCAGCAGCTTGGCAGGGGTAGATACGCAGTATTTT.

In its sample, this clone was seen many times. The chain joins TRBV18 to TRBJ1-1, with a tentative D call TRBD1 (6 bases). V lost 4 bases to trimming and J lost 0 bases, with 12 bases between them. The CDR3 is made up of 15 amino acids. The germline CDR1 and CDR2 sequences are KGHSH and LQKENI. The CDR3 region is CASSLTGIMNTEAFF. For the CDR3, the DNA is TGTGCCAGCTCACTCACAGGGATTATGAACACTGAAGCTTTCTTT.

The J gene is TRBJ2-1, the V gene TRBV30; D is unresolved. V lost 0 bases and J 10 bases, leaving 22 bases between the germline ends. The length of the CDR3 is 16 residues. The germline gives CDR1 GTSNPN, CDR2 SVGIG (reference sequence). CDR3 DNA sequence: TGTGCCTGGAGTGTAACTAACCCGCAGCCTAATGAGGAGCAGTTCTTC. This sequence encodes CAWSVTNPQPNEEQFF.

This clone showed up many times. V gene TRBV5-1 combines with J gene TRBJ2-2; D possibly matches TRBD1 or TRBD2 (5 bases each). The V gene lost 0 bases and the J gene lost 2 bases, with 11 bases spanning the gap. From germline, CDR1 is SGHRS and CDR2 YFSETQ. The CDR3 extends over 16 amino acids. The CDR3 protein is CASSLATGRNTGELFF. The CDR3 DNA is TGCGCCAGCAGCTTGGCGACGGGGCGTAACACCGGGGAGCTGTTTTTT. Full variable domain (rest looked up from reference TRBV5-1 and TRBJ2-2): KAGVTQTPRYLIKTRGQQVTLSCSPISGHRSVSWYQQTPGQGLQFLFEYFSETQRNKGNFPGRFSGRQFSNSRSEMNVSTLELGDSALYLCASSLATGRNTGELFFGEGSRLTVL.

This clone was counted at least ten times. The chain recombines TRBV7-2 with TRBJ2-3; no clear D gene. The CDR3 has 14 amino acids. Trimming shortened V by 5 bases and J by 3 bases, and 12 bases separated the two germline ends. From germline, CDR1 is SGHTA and CDR2 FQGNSA. CDR3 DNA: TGTGCCAGCAGCCCAACAACATCGACAGATACGCAGTATTTT. As protein: CASSPTTSTDTQYF.

This clone occurred many times. V gene TRBV7-9 combines with J gene TRBJ2-5, with D possibly TRBD2 on 6 matching bases. V was pared by 7 bases and J by 2 bases, with 20 bases between. This CDR3 is built from 16 residues. CDR1 SEHNR and CDR2 FQNEAQ come from the germline V gene (reference sequence). In DNA, the CDR3 is TGTGCCAGCAAACGGGGACGGGCCGCGGGGCAAGAGACCCAGTACTTC. This codes for CASKRGRAAGQETQYF.

This clone was detected a few times. V gene TRBV6-2 or TRBV6-3 combines with J gene TRBJ2-1; 7 bases line up with TRBD2. The CDR3 covers 18 residues. V dropped 0 bases and J dropped 0; count of bases not matched to a gene: 8. Germline CDR1 is MNHEY and CDR2 is SVGEGT. For the CDR3, the DNA is TGTGCCAGCAGTTACTCGAGTTCTAGCGGATACTCCTACAATGAGCAGTTCTTC. Translated, it gives CASSYSSSSGYSYNEQFF.

This clone came up many times. The V and J genes are TRBV3-1 and TRBJ2-7, with D perhaps assigned TRBD1 or TRBD2 (5 bases each). Germline loops: CDR1 LGHDT, CDR2 YNNKEL (reference sequence). The CDR3 covers 13 residues. V lost 5 bases, J lost 3 bases, and 11 bases lay in between. The CDR3 reads CASSEGTVYEQYF. CDR3 DNA sequence: TGTGCCAGCAGCGAAGGGACGGTCTACGAGCAGTACTTC.

This clone was counted many times. This chain connects TRBV6-1 to TRBJ2-1; tentative D call: TRBD2 (5 bases). The germline V and J ends were trimmed by 7 bases and 2 bases, with 15 bases remaining between them. The germline V gene encodes CDR1 MNHNS and CDR2 SASEGT. The CDR3 is 15 residues long. The CDR3 sequence: CASTPGTVPYNEQFF. DNA of the CDR3: TGTGCCAGCACCCCGGGAACAGTTCCCTACAATGAGCAGTTCTTC.

Turning to this clone: One end of the junction varies from germline; a read error may be responsible. This sequence joins TRBV2 and TRBJ1-2, with D perhaps TRBD1 (6 bases). Germline loops: CDR1 SNHLY, CDR2 FYNNEI. The CDR3 covers 13 residues. The CDR3: CASGRYRAGGYTF. The CDR3, as DNA: TGTGCCAGCGGCCGGTACAGGGCCGGCGGCTATACCTTC.

This clone was counted ten times or more. The chain has TRBV4-1 and TRBJ1-1, with unresolved D. CDR1 is MGHRA and CDR2 is YSYEKL in the germline V gene. V lost 0 bases, J lost 0 bases, and 14 bases lay in between. The CDR3 is 17 amino acids. The CDR3 sequence is CASSQDEEGVVNTEAFF. Written as DNA, the CDR3 is TGCGCCAGCAGCCAAGATGAGGAGGGAGTTGTGAACACTGAAGCTTTCTTT.

This clone was counted a single time. The chain has TRBV10-3 and TRBJ2-7; TRBD1 aligns across 11 bases. In germline, CDR1 is ENHRY, CDR2 SYGVKD. This CDR3 has 17 residues. Trimming cost V 3 bases and J 4 bases; bases outside gene matches: 11. CDR3 sequence reads: CAISDTTGTGGIYEQYF. CDR3 sequence (DNA): TGTGCCATCAGTGACACCACCGGGACAGGGGGTATATACGAGCAGTACTTC.

Many counts were recorded for this clone. J is TRBJ1-2 and V is TRBV12-3 or TRBV12-4; the D is unclear. The CDR3 loop spans 15 amino acids. The germline V and J ends were trimmed by 8 bases and 5 bases, with 21 bases remaining between them. CDR3 DNA: TGTGCCAGCGGAAGGCTGTCCCCGTACTTATATGGCTACACCTTC. This translates into CASGRLSPYLYGYTF.